This T cell receptor beta chain comes out of a study of technical replicates of blood from a few donors (dated by TCRdb to about 2017). A note on this clone: Its cognate antigen has yet to be identified. No much larger clone is present one base from it, and per-base qualities are unavailable.

The CDR3 goes from the cysteine to the phenylalanine over 12 residues. This entry keeps only the CDR3 DNA: 36 bases, framed from base 1. V is clipped by 8 bases and J by 2 bases, and the sequence between their germline boundaries is 11 bases long. For CDR1 and CDR2, the germline V gene (reference sequence) lists GTSNPN and SVGIG. Libraries were built with the immunoSEQ multiplex PCR assay. Not all clones reach the TCRdb copy of this immuneACCESS table, which keeps in-frame sequences only. Checked studies attribute under half of the gap to unresolved V genes and leave the rest unexplained. Counted in this sample were under 85,000 clones; roughly 97% of them appeared once. 0.15% to 0.2% of the sample rests with the top ten.

The receptor was derived from a human donor in good health. The material sequenced was T cells isolated from PBMCs. The sequence is built from TRBV30 and TRBJ2-3; the D gene is possibly TRBD2, with 6 bases matching. Here the CDR3 is given as CAGAGTTDTQYF. The bases read TGTGCCGGTGCGGGGACCACAGATACGCAGTATTTT. Beyond the CDR3, the reference TRBV30 and TRBJ2-3 genes provide the residues; the full variable domain reads: SQTIHQWPATLVQPVGSPLSLECTVEGTSNPNLYWYRQAAGRGLQLLFYSVGIGQISSEVPQNLSASRPQDRQFILSSKKLLLSDSGFYLCAGAGTTDTQYFGPGTRLTVL.